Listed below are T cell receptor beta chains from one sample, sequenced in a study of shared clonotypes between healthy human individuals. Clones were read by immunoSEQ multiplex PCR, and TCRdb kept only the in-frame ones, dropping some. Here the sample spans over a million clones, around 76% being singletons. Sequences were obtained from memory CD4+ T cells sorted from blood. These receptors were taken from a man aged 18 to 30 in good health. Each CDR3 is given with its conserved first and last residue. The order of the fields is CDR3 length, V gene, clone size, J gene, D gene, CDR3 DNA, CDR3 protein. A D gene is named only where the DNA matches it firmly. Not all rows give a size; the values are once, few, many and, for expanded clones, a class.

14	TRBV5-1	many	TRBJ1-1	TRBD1	TGCGCCAGCAGCTCCGGGACAGGAAACACTGAAGCTTTCTTT	CASSSGTGNTEAFF
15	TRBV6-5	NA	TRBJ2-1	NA	TGTGCCAGCAGTTACTCGGTCGAAGCCTACAATGAGCAGTTCTTC	CASSYSVEAYNEQFF
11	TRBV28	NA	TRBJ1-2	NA	TGTGCCAGCAGCGGTTACCAGGGCTACACCTTC	CASSGYQGYTF
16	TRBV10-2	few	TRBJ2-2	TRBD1	TGCGCCAGCAGTGAGGGACAGGGGGGATACACCGGGGAGCTGTTTTTT	CASSEGQGGYTGELFF
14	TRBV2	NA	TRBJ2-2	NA	TGTGCCAGCAGGCCCAAAATGAACACCGGGGAGCTGTTTTTT	CASRPKMNTGELFF
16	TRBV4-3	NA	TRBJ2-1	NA	TGCGCCAGCAGCCTCGGCCAGGATCCCATATACAATGAGCAGTTCTTC	CASSLGQDPIYNEQFF
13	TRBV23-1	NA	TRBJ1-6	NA	TGCGCCAGCAGTCACCGATCGGATTCACCCCTCCACTTT	CASSHRSDSPLHF
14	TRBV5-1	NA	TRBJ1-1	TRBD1	TGCGCCACCAAGACAGGGGGCGAGAACACTGAAGCTTTCTTT	CATKTGGENTEAFF
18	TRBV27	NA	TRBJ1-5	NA	TGTGCCAGCAGTCCCTCGGGTAGGCTCACCACCTCGAATCAGCCCCAGCATTTT	CASSPSGRLTTSNQPQHF
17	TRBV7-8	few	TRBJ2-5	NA	TGTGCCAGCAGCTTTGGTTTGTGGTTCGGGGACCAAGAGACCCAGTACTTC	CASSFGLWFGDQETQYF
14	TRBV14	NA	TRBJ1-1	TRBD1	TGTGCCAGCAGCCCGACAGGGCAGTACACTGAAGCTTTCTTT	CASSPTGQYTEAFF
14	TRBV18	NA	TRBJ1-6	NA	TGTGCCAGCTCACCAGACAGAGATTCTTCACCCCTCCACTTT	CASSPDRDSSPLHF
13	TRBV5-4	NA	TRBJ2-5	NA	TGTGCCAGCAGCTCCGCAACAGGAGAGACCCAGTACTTC	CASSSATGETQYF
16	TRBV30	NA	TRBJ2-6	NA	TGTGCCTGGAGGGGGGCGGACGGCTCTGGGGCCAACGTCCTGACTTTC	CAWRGADGSGANVLTF
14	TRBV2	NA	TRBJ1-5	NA	TGTGCCAGCAGTCGGGCCGAGAGCAATCAGCCCCAGCATTTT	CASSRAESNQPQHF
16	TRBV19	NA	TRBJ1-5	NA	TGTGCCAGTAGTGTATCCGGGACCCATAGCAATCAGCCCCAGCATTTT	CASSVSGTHSNQPQHF
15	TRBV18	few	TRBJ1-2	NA	TGTGCCAGCTCTCCAGCGGCAGGCACTAACTATGGCTACACCTTC	CASSPAAGTNYGYTF
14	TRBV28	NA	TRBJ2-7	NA	TGTGCCAGCACCTCACCCTCTAGGCGGGTCGAGCAGTACTTC	CASTSPSRRVEQYF
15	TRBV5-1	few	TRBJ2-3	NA	TGCGCCAGCTCCATAGGGGGAGCCCGCACAGATACGCAGTATTTT	CASSIGGARTDTQYF
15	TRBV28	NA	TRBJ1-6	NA	TGTGCCAGCAGGAATCAGGATATCTATAATTCACCCCTCCACTTT	CASRNQDIYNSPLHF
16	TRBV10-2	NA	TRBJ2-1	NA	TGCGCCAGCACCTCGTTGGGGGGCCGGTCCTACAATGAGCAGTTCTTC	CASTSLGGRSYNEQFF
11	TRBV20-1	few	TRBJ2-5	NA	TGCAGTGCCCAGGCCGAGGAGACCCAGTACTTC	CSAQAEETQYF
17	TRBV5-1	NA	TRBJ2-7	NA	TGCGCCAGCAGCGGGAGATCAGGGTCCCTCCTTTCGGGCGAGCAGTACTTC	CASSGRSGSLLSGEQYF
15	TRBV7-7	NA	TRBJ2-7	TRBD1	TGTGCTAGCAGCTTCGGACAGGGGAGCTCCTACGAGCAGTACTTC	CASSFGQGSSYEQYF
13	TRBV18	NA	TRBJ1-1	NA	TGTGCCAGCTCGCCGGTCCAGAACACTGAAGCTTTCTTT	CASSPVQNTEAFF
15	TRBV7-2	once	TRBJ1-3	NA	TGTGCCAGCAGCTTAGGGCAAGGCTCTGGAAACACCATATATTTT	CASSLGQGSGNTIYF
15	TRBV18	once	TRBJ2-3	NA	TGTGCCAGCTCACGGGATGGTCCCCAGTTAGATACGCAGTATTTT	CASSRDGPQLDTQYF
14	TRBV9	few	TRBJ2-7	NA	TGTGCCAGCAGCCCTGACCCAGCGGCCTACGAGCAGTACTTC	CASSPDPAAYEQYF
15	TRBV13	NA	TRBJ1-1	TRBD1	TGTGCCAGCAGCTTAGACAGGGGAGGGAACACTGAAGCTTTCTTT	CASSLDRGGNTEAFF
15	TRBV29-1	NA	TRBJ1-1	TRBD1	TGCAGCGTTGAAGGTCGGGACAGGTATAACACTGAAGCTTTCTTT	CSVEGRDRYNTEAFF
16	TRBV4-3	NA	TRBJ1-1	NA	TGCGCCAGCAGCGGGGGGGCCCTACCCGGTCCCACTGAAGCTTTCTTT	CASSGGALPGPTEAFF
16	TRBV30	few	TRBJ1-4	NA	TGTGCCTGGAGTGTACGAGGAAGGGGATCTAATGAAAAACTGTTTTTT	CAWSVRGRGSNEKLFF
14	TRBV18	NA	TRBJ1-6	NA	TGTGCCAGCTCACCACTTCTTGGCGACTCACCCCTCCACTTT	CASSPLLGDSPLHF
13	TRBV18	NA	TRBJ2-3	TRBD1	TGTGCCAGCTCACCGCAGGGGGCGAATACGCAGTATTTT	CASSPQGANTQYF
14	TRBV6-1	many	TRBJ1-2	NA	TGTGCCAGCACCGCCCTGGCACAGGGCTATGGCTACACCTTC	CASTALAQGYGYTF
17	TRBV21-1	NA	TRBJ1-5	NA	TGTGCCAGCAGCAAAGCGCCCCGGGACAATAGCAATCAGCCCCAGCATTTT	CASSKAPRDNSNQPQHF
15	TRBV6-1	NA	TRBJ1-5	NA	TGTGCCAGCAAATTAGATGAAAGTAGCAATCAGCCCCAGCATTTT	CASKLDESSNQPQHF
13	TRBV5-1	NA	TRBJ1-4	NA	TGCGTCAGCAGCTTACGGATTCAGGAAAAACTGTTTTTT	CVSSLRIQEKLFF
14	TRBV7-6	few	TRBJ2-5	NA	TGTGCCAGCAGCTTAGTCGGAAACCAAGAGACCCAGTACTTC	CASSLVGNQETQYF
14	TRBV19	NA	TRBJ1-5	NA	TGTGCCAGTACCCGTGACCTTCTTCGACAGCCCCAGCATTTT	CASTRDLLRQPQHF
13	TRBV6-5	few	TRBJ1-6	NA	TGTGCCAGCTTTCAGGGGAGTGGATCACCCCTCCACTTT	CASFQGSGSPLHF
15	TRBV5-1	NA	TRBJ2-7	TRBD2	TGCGCCAGCAGCTCGGTAGCGGGTTCCACCTACGAGCAGTACTTC	CASSSVAGSTYEQYF
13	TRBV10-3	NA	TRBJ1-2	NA	TGTGCCATCAGTGATCTCGGGGACCATGGCTACACCTTC	CAISDLGDHGYTF
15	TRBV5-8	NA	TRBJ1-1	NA	TGTGCCAGCAGGTTCGTCGGCAAACCGAACACTGAAGCTTTCTTT	CASRFVGKPNTEAFF
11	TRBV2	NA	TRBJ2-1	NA	TGTGCCAGCAGTGGCGGAGGTGAGCAGTTCTTC	CASSGGGEQFF
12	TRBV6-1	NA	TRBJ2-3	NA	TGTGCCAGCGAAAAGAGCACAGATACGCAGTATTTT	CASEKSTDTQYF
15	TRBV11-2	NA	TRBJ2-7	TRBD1	TGTGCCAGCAGCTTAGCGGGACAGGGGTCGAACGAGCAGTACTTC	CASSLAGQGSNEQYF
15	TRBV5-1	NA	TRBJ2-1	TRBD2	TGCGCCAGCAGCTTCCTAGCGGGAGGTTTCAATGAGCAGTTCTTC	CASSFLAGGFNEQFF
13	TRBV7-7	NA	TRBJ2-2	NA	TGTGCTAGCAGCTTAGAGAACACCGGGGAGCTGTTTTTT	CASSLENTGELFF
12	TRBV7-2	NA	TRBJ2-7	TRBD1	TGTGCCAGCAGCTTGGACAGGGTGGTGCAGTACTTC	CASSLDRVVQYF